The rows below give T cell receptor beta chains drawn from one sample of a study of response to subunit inactivated influenza vaccine. TCRdb redid the calling of the RT-PCR reads with MiXCR, one entry per CDR3 protein. The sample includes 700,000 to 800,000 distinct CDR3 sequences, approximately 18% seen only once; the top ten take approximately 10%. Sample: PBMCs from blood, taken 5 to 6 days after vaccination. The receptors stem from a man aged 50-59 years who received an inactivated influenza vaccine. Each CDR3 is given with its conserved first and last residue. D genes are given only for firm matches. A row's size may be missing; if present it is once, few, many or a size class.

>-|TRBJ2-3|-|TRBV20-1
CSARDLSAVADTQYF
TGCAGTGCTAGAGATCTTTCTGCCGTCGCAGATACGCAGTATTTT
>-|TRBJ2-7|-|TRBV15
CATSRDISGRYEQYF
TGTGCCACCAGCAGAGATATCAGCGGCCGCTACGAGCAGTACTTC
>-|TRBJ2-7|TRBD1|TRBV7-6
CASSLGRTGDYEQYF
TGTGCCAGCAGCTTAGGAAGGACAGGGGACTACGAGCAGTACTTC
>-|TRBJ2-7|TRBD2|TRBV20-1
CSADTWVAGVRYEQYF
TGCAGTGCTGATACCTGGGTAGCGGGAGTTCGCTACGAGCAGTACTTC
>many|TRBJ2-5|-|TRBV7-9
CASSPHGETQYF
TGTGCCAGCAGCCCCCACGGGGAGACCCAGTACTTC
>few|TRBJ1-2|TRBD1|TRBV14
CASSLVPGQGVGGYTF
TGTGCCAGCAGTCTCGTTCCGGGACAGGGTGTCGGTGGCTACACCTTC
>few|TRBJ1-4|-|TRBV4-2
CASSQDAGPTNEKLFF
TGTGCCAGCAGCCAAGATGCAGGGCCTACTAATGAAAAACTGTTTTTT
>-|TRBJ2-3|-|TRBV6-1
CASSRGTVSADTQYF
TGTGCCAGCAGTCGCGGGACAGTCAGCGCAGATACGCAGTATTTT
>few|TRBJ2-1|-|TRBV9
CASSEGGENEQFF
TGTGCCAGCAGCGAGGGGGGGGAGAATGAGCAGTTCTTC
>few|TRBJ2-1|TRBD2|TRBV6-1
CASSVSGLAGGNEQFF
TGTGCCAGCAGTGTCTCGGGACTAGCGGGAGGAAATGAGCAGTTCTTC
>few|TRBJ2-3|TRBD1|TRBV7-2
CASSQTGGTQYF
TGTGCCAGCAGCCAGACAGGGGGAACGCAGTATTTT
>many|TRBJ1-6|-|TRBV4-1
CASSQGNRDPYNSPLHF
TGCGCCAGCAGCCAAGGAAACAGGGATCCCTATAATTCACCCCTCCACTTT
>few|TRBJ2-7|TRBD2|TRBV11-1
CASSLIGSGGLREQYF
TGTGCCAGCAGCTTAATAGGCTCCGGGGGACTACGCGAGCAGTACTTC
>few|TRBJ2-1|-|TRBV4-1
CASSQGEGIYNEQFF
TGCGCCAGCAGCCAAGGCGAAGGAATTTACAATGAGCAGTTCTTC
>few|TRBJ2-1|TRBD1|TRBV11-1
CASSLPGQGVGSSYNEQFF
TGTGCCAGCAGCTTGCCGGGACAGGGGGTTGGCAGCTCCTACAATGAGCAGTTCTTC
>-|TRBJ1-2|-|TRBV12-3/TRBV12-4
CASSFLREGYTF
TGTGCCAGCAGTTTCCTCCGCGAAGGCTACACCTTC
>few|TRBJ2-5|TRBD2|TRBV29-1
CSTRTTSGVGTQYF
TGCAGCACCCGAACGACTAGCGGGGTCGGGACCCAGTACTTC
>-|TRBJ2-1|-|TRBV5-1
CASSQDIYNEQFF
TGCGCCAGCAGCCAGGACATTTACAATGAGCAGTTCTTC